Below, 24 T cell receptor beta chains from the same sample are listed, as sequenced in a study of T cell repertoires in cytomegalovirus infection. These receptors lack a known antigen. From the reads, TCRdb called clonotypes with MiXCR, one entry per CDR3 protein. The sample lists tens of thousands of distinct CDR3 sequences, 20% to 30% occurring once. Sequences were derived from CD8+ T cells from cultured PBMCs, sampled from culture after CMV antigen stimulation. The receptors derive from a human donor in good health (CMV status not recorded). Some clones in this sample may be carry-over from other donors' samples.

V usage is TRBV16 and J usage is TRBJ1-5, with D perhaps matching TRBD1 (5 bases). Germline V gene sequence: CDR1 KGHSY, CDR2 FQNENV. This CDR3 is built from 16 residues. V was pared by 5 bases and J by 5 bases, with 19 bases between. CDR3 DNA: TGTGCCAGCAGCAGCCTACAAGGGGCTAAAGATCAGCCCCAGCATTTT. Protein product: CASSSLQGAKDQPQHF.

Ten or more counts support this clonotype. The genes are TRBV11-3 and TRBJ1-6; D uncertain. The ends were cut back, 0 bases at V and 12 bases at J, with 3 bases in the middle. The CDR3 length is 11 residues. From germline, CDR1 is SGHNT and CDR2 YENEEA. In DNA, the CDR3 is TGTGCCAGCAGCTTAGAAGGACCCCTCCACTTT. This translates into CASSLEGPLHF.

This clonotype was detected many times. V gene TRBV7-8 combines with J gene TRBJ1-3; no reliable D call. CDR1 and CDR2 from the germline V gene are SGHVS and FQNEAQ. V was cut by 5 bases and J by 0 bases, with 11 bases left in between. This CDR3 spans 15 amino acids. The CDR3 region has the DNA TGTGCCAGCAGCCACAATCCTTTCTCTGGAAACACCATATATTTT. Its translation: CASSHNPFSGNTIYF.

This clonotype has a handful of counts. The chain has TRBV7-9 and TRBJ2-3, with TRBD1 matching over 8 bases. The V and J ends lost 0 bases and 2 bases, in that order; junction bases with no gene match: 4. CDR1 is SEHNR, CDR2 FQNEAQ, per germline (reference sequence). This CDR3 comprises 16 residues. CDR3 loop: CASSLADRGFTDTQYF. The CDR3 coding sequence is TGTGCCAGCAGCTTAGCCGACAGGGGTTTCACAGATACGCAGTATTTT. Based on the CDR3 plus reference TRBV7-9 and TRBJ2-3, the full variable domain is DTGVSQNPRHKITKRGQNVTFRCDPISEHNRLYWYRQTLGQGPEFLTYFQNEAQLEKSRLLSDRFSAERPKGSFSTLEIQRTEQGDSAMYLCASSLADRGFTDTQYFGPGTRLTVL.

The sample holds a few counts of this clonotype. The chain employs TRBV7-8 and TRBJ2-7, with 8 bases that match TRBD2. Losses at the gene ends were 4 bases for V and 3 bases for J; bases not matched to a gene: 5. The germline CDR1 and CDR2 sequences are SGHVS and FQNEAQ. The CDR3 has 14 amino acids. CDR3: CASSYGGGDYEQYF. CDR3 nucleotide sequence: TGTGCCAGCAGCTACGGGGGGGGGGACTACGAGCAGTACTTC. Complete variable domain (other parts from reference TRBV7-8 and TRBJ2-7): GAGVSQSPRYKVAKRGQDVALRCDPISGHVSLFWYQQALGQGPEFLTYFQNEAQLDKSGLPSDRFFAERPEGSVSTLKIQRTQQEDSAVYLCASSYGGGDYEQYFGPGTRLTVT.

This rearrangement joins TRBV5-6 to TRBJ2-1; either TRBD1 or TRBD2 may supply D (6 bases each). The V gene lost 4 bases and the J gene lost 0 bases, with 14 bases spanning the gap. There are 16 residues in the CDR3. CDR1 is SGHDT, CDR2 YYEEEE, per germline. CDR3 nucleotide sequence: TGTGCCAGCAGCCCGGAGGGGGGCTACTCCTACAATGAGCAGTTCTTC. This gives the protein CASSPEGGYSYNEQFF. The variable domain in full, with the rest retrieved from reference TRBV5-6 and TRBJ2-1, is DAGVTQSPTHLIKTRGQQVTLRCSPKSGHDTVSWYQQALGQGPQFIFQYYEEEERQRGNFPDRFSGHQFPNYSSELNVNALLLGDSALYLCASSPEGGYSYNEQFFGPGTRLTVL.

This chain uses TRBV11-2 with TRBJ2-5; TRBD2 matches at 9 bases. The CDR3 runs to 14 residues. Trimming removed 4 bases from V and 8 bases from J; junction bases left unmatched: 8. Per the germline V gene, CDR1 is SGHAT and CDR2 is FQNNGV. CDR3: CASSSGLSGGTQYF. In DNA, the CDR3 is TGTGCCAGCAGCTCGGGGCTTAGCGGGGGCACCCAGTACTTC.

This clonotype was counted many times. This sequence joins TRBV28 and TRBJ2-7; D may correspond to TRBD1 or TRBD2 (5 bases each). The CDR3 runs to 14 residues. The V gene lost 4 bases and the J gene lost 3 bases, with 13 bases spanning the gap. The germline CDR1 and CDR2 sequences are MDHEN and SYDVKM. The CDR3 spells CASSSRDRDYEQYF. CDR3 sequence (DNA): TGTGCCAGCAGTTCCCGGGACCGCGACTACGAGCAGTACTTC.

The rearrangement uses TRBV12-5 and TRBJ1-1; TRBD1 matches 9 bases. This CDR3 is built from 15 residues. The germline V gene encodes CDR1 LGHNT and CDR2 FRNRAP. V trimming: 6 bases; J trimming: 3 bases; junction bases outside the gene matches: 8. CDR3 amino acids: CASGRDGTGHTEAFF. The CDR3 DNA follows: TGTGCTAGTGGGCGCGATGGGACAGGGCACACTGAAGCTTTCTTT.

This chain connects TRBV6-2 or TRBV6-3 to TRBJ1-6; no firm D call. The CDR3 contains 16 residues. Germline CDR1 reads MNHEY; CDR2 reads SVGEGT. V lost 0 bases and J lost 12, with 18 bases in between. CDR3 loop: CASSYSMQRPLEPLHF. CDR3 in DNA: TGTGCCAGCAGTTACTCGATGCAGAGGCCGCTTGAACCCCTCCACTTT.

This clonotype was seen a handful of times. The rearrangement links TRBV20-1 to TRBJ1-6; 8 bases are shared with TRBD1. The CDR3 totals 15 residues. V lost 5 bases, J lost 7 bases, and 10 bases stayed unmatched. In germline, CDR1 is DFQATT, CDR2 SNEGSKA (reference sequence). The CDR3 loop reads CSASKQGAGNSPLHF. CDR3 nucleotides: TGCAGTGCTTCTAAGCAGGGGGCAGGGAATTCACCCCTCCACTTT.

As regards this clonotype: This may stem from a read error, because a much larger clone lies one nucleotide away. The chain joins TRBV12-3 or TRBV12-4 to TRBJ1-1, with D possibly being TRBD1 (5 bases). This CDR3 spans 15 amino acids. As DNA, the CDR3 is TGTGCCAGCATCTGGGGAGGGACTATGAACACTGAAGCTTCCTTT. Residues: CASIWGGTMNTEASF.

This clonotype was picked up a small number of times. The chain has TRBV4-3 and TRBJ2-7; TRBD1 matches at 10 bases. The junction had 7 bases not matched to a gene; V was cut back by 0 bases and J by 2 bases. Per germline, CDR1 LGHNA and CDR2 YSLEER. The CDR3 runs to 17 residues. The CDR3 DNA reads TGCGCCAGCAGCCAAGATGGGATGGGACAGGGGACCTACGAGCAGTACTTC. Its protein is CASSQDGMGQGTYEQYF.

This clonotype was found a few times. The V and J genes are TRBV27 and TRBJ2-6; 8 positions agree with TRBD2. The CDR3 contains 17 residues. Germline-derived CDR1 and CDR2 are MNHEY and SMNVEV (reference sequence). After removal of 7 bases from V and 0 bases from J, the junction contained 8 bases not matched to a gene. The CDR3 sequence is CASTRGGRGSGANVLTF. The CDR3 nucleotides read TGTGCCAGCACCCGGGGGGGGAGAGGCTCTGGGGCCAACGTCCTGACTTTC.

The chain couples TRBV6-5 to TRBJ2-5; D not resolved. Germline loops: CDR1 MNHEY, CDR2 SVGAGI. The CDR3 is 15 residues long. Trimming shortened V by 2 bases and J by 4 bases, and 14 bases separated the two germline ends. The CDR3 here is CASSYAASSRETQYF. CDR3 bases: TGTGCCAGCAGTTACGCTGCCTCGAGTAGAGAGACCCAGTACTTC.

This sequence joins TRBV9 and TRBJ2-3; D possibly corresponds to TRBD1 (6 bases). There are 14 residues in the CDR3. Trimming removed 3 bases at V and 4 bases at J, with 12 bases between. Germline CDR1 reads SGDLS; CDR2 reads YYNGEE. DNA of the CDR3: TGTGCCAGCAGCGCAGGGGATAGGCCAGATACGCAGTATTTT. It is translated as CASSAGDRPDTQYF.

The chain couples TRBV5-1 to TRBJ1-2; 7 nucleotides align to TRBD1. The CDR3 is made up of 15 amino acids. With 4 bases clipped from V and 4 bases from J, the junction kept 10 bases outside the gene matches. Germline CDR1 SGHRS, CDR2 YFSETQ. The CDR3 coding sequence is TGCGCCAGCAGCCCGGACAGGCCGGGGGCCTATGGCTACACCTTC. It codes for CASSPDRPGAYGYTF. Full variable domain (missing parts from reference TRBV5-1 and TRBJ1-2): KAGVTQTPRYLIKTRGQQVTLSCSPISGHRSVSWYQQTPGQGLQFLFEYFSETQRNKGNFPGRFSGRQFSNSRSEMNVSTLELGDSALYLCASSPDRPGAYGYTFGSGTRLTVV.

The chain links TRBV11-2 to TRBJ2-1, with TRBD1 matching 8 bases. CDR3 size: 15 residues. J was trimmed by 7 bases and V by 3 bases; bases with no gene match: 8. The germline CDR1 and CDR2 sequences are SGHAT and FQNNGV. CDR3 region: CASSFRQGTMNEQFF. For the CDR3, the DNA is TGTGCCAGCAGCTTCAGACAGGGGACGATGAATGAGCAGTTCTTC.

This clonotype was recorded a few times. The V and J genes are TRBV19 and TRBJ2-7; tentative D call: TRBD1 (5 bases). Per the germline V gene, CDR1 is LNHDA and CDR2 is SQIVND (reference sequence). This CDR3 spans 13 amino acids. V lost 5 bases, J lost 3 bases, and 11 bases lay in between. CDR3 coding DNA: TGTGCCAGTAGTTCAGGGTTTCACTACGAGCAGTACTTC. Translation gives CASSSGFHYEQYF.

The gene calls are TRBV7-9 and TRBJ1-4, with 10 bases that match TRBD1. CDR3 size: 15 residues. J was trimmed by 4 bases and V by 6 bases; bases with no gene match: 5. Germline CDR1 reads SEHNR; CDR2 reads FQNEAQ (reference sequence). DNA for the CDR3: TGTGCCAGCAGAGGACAGGGGGATATTAATGAAAAACTGTTTTTT. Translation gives CASRGQGDINEKLFF.

DNA of the CDR3: TGCGCCAGCAGGCCAGCTAGGACAGGGACCGGGGAGCTGTTTTTT. Protein: CASRPARTGTGELFF. V is TRBV4-3 and J is TRBJ2-2; TRBD1 matches 8 bases. The ends lost 6 bases at V and 5 bases at J; junction bases unmatched: 8. The CDR3 consists of 15 residues. CDR1 is LGHNA and CDR2 is YSLEER in the germline V gene.

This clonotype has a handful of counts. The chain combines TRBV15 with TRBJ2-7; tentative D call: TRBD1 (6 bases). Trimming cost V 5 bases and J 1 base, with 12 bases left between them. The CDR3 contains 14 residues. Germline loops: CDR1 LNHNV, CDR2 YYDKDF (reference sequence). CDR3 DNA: TGTGCCACCAGCTTTTCACAGGGTTCCTACGAGCAGTACTTC. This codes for CATSFSQGSYEQYF. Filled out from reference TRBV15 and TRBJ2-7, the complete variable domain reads DAMVIQNPRYQVTQFGKPVTLSCSQTLNHNVMYWYQQKSSQAPKLLFHYYDKDFNNEADTPDNFQSRRPNTSFCFLDIRSPGLGDTAMYLCATSFSQGSYEQYFGPGTRLTVT.

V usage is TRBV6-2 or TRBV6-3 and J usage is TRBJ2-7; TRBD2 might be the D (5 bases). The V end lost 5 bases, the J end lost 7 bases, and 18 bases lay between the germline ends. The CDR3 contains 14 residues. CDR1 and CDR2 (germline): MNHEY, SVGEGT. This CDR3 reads CASSLPRVPGEQYF. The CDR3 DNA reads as TGTGCCAGCAGTCTTCCTAGGGTCCCGGGAGAGCAGTACTTC.

The CDR3 coding sequence is TGTGCCAGCAGTGACTCGGACAGCTCTGGGGCCAACGTCCTGACTTTC. Translation: CASSDSDSSGANVLTF. V gene TRBV6-4 combines with J gene TRBJ2-6, with TRBD1 as a possible D gene (6 bases). Trimming removed 0 bases at V and 0 bases at J, with 6 bases between. The CDR3 runs to 16 residues. The germline V gene encodes CDR1 MRHNA and CDR2 SNTAGT.